The 27 T cell receptor beta chains listed next were all sequenced from one sample in a study of CD8 T cells in Susac syndrome. With random hexamers, 0.5 to 1 ug RNA was reverse transcribed. One entry per CDR3 protein results from TCRdb running MiXCR on the immunoSEQ multiplex PCR reads. This sample carries approximately 65,000 distinct CDR3 sequences, approximately 90% of them seen once, and the ten largest clones take 0.15% to 0.25%. The sample consisted of CD8+ T cells from PBMCs. The origin of the receptors is a human donor in good health.

The chain is built from TRBV5-8 and TRBJ1-2; D is ambiguous. The CDR3 covers 10 residues. The V end lost 4 bases, the J end lost 5 bases, and 3 bases lay between the germline ends. CDR1 SGHTS and CDR2 YDEGEE come from the germline V gene. The CDR3 DNA sequence: TGTGCCAGCAGCGTATATGGCTACACCTTC. This gives the protein CASSVYGYTF.

The chain combines TRBV19 with TRBJ1-1; D remains unclear. The CDR3 is 12 residues long. The germline gives CDR1 LNHDA, CDR2 SQIVND (reference sequence). The germline V and J ends were trimmed by 6 bases and 7 bases, with 12 bases remaining between them. CDR3 sequence: CASRGPNLEAFF. The CDR3 DNA follows: TGTGCCAGTAGAGGTCCAAACCTTGAAGCTTTCTTT.

The CDR3 here is CASSQVRSGWETQYF. The CDR3 DNA reads as TGCGCCAGCAGCCAAGTCCGGTCTGGATGGGAGACCCAGTACTTC. V and J are TRBV4-1 and TRBJ2-5, with D uncertain. CDR3 size: 15 residues. The V end was cut by 1 base, the J end by 5 bases, with 14 bases between. Germline CDR1 and CDR2: MGHRA and YSYEKL.

Written as DNA, the CDR3 is TGTGCCACCAGCAGAGATTTAAGGTGGGAATCGCGCACAGATACGCAGTATTTT. Translating it yields CATSRDLRWESRTDTQYF. The chain recombines TRBV15 with TRBJ2-3; D remains ambiguous. CDR1 LNHNV and CDR2 YYDKDF come from the germline V gene (reference sequence). Trimming removed 0 bases at V and 1 base at J, with 17 bases between. The CDR3 has 18 residues.

The rearrangement uses TRBV19 and TRBJ2-1; 9 bases match TRBD1. This CDR3 region has 16 residues. From germline, CDR1 is LNHDA and CDR2 SQIVND (reference sequence). V lost 4 bases and J lost 8; bases outside the gene matches: 12. The CDR3 DNA reads as TGTGCCAGTAGTACCCTCTCCGGGACAGGGTTCGATGAGCAGTTCTTC. Amino acids: CASSTLSGTGFDEQFF.

This chain connects TRBV2 to TRBJ2-7; 7 nucleotides line up with TRBD2. The CDR3 spans 18 residues. CDR1 is SNHLY, CDR2 FYNNEI, per germline. The trim removed 0 bases at V and 0 bases at J, leaving 11 bases unmatched. The CDR3 spells CASSEAPWAGEPSYEQYF. The CDR3, as DNA: TGTGCCAGCAGTGAAGCGCCATGGGCGGGGGAACCCTCCTACGAGCAGTACTTC. Together with reference TRBV2 and TRBJ2-7, the CDR3 gives the full variable domain: EPEVTQTPSHQVTQMGQEVILRCVPISNHLYFYWYRQILGQKVEFLVSFYNNEISEKSEIFDDQFSVERPDGSNFTLKIRSTKLEDSAMYFCASSEAPWAGEPSYEQYFGPGTRLTVT.

The V and J genes are TRBV27 and TRBJ1-2, with 7 bases matching TRBD1. V lost 7 bases and J lost 8; bases outside the gene matches: 7. CDR3 size: 12 residues. Germline V CDR1 and CDR2: MNHEY, SMNVEV (reference sequence). The chain's CDR3 is CASKKGATGYTF. CDR3 nucleotides: TGTGCCAGCAAAAAGGGGGCGACGGGCTACACCTTC.

The chain has TRBV19 and TRBJ2-2; TRBD2 matches at 10 bases. The CDR3 consists of 16 residues. Per germline, CDR1 LNHDA and CDR2 SQIVND (reference sequence). V lost 3 bases and J lost 7; bases outside the gene matches: 8. The CDR3: CASSITSGGAHGELFF. Here the CDR3 DNA reads TGTGCCAGTAGTATTACGAGCGGGGGGGCCCACGGGGAGCTGTTTTTT.

This chain uses TRBV28 with TRBJ2-5; D uncertain. The CDR3 totals 14 residues. Germline V CDR1 and CDR2: MDHEN, SYDVKM. V was clipped by 3 bases and J by 2 bases, with 10 bases between them. CDR3 nucleotides: TGTGCCAGCAGTTTCAGGACGGAGCAAGAGACCCAGTACTTC. This gives the protein CASSFRTEQETQYF.

This chain uses TRBV6-5 with TRBJ2-1, with TRBD2 identical over 10 bases. Trimming removed 5 bases from V and 4 bases from J; junction bases left unmatched: 5. The germline gives CDR1 MNHEY, CDR2 SVGAGI. The CDR3 covers 15 residues. The CDR3 nucleotides read TGTGCCAGCAGTCCCGGGACTAGCGAATACAATGAGCAGTTCTTC. This translates into CASSPGTSEYNEQFF.

The chain combines TRBV6-1 with TRBJ1-1; tentatively, D is TRBD1 (6 bases). The CDR3 consists of 14 residues. The ends were cut back, 5 bases at V and 4 bases at J, with 14 bases in the middle. Looked up from germline, CDR1 is MNHNS and CDR2 is SASEGT. DNA of the CDR3: TGTGCCAGCAGTCAGTGGACAGACCCCACTGAAGCTTTCTTT. It encodes CASSQWTDPTEAFF.

The chain uses TRBV5-1 and TRBJ1-1, with 9 bases lining up with TRBD1. This CDR3 spans 16 amino acids. Germline values: CDR1 SGHRS, CDR2 YFSETQ. After removal of 2 bases from V and 1 base from J, the junction contained 6 bases not matched to a gene. The CDR3 DNA is TGCGCCAGCAGCTTCTGGGACAGGGTAGCGAACACTGAAGCTTTCTTT. Protein product: CASSFWDRVANTEAFF.

The count of this clonotype is one. The V call is TRBV18, the J call TRBJ1-2; D unresolved. Germline V gene data show CDR1 as KGHSH and CDR2 as LQKENI. The CDR3 has 13 residues. Between the trimmed V and J ends, which lost 1 base and 8 bases, there was a span of 11 bases. The DNA for the CDR3 is TGTGCCAGCTCACCACGGACCATTGGGGGCTACACCTTC. This codes for CASSPRTIGGYTF. Drawing the rest from reference TRBV18 and TRBJ1-2, the complete variable domain is NAGVMQNPRHLVRRRGQEARLRCSPMKGHSHVYWYRQLPEEGLKFMVYLQKENIIDESGMPKERFSAEFPKEGPSILRIQQVVRGDSAAYFCASSPRTIGGYTFGSGTRLTVV.

The CDR3 DNA reads TGTGCCAACTCATTTGGGGGGGGGTACCAAGAGACCCAGTACTTC. Protein: CANSFGGGYQETQYF. This chain links TRBV7-8 with TRBJ2-5, with TRBD2 matching over 7 bases. Germline assignment: CDR1 SGHVS and CDR2 FQNEAQ. V dropped 10 bases and J dropped 0; count of bases not matched to a gene: 11. The CDR3 is 15 amino acids.

The chain is built from TRBV3-1 and TRBJ2-7; 9 nucleotides line up with TRBD2. The ends lost 3 bases at V and 7 bases at J; junction bases unmatched: 10. The CDR3 length is 15 residues. CDR1 LGHDT and CDR2 YNNKEL come from the germline V gene (reference sequence). The CDR3 reads CASSHTGTSNLEQYF. As DNA, the CDR3 is TGTGCCAGCAGCCACACCGGGACTAGCAACTTGGAGCAGTACTTC.

The V call is TRBV9, the J call TRBJ1-2, with D hard to call. Germline V lookup: CDR1 SGDLS, CDR2 YYNGEE. V was pared by 0 bases and J by 4 bases, with 16 bases between. The CDR3 covers 16 residues. CDR3 sequence: CASSVGKDGMVYGYTF. The CDR3 DNA sequence: TGTGCCAGCAGCGTAGGCAAGGACGGAATGGTCTATGGCTACACCTTC.

This rearrangement joins TRBV19 to TRBJ1-1; 7 nucleotides match TRBD1. The germline gives CDR1 LNHDA, CDR2 SQIVND (reference sequence). The CDR3 has 14 amino acids. V gave up 7 bases and J gave up 1 base; unmatched junction bases: 6. The CDR3 region has the DNA TGTGCCAGTACTCCTGGGACAGCGAACACTGAAGCTTTCTTT. Translated, it gives CASTPGTANTEAFF.

The rearrangement joins TRBV23-1 to TRBJ1-4; D remains unclear. TRBV23-1 is designated an ORF whose function remains uncertain. The CDR3 has 10 residues. V lost 6 bases to trimming and J lost 15 bases, with 11 bases between them. The CDR3 nucleotides read TGCGCCAGCAGCAGTGGCCCGATGTTTTTT. This encodes CASSSGPMFF.

The chain is built from TRBV6-1 and TRBJ1-1, with D possibly TRBD1 on 5 matching bases. Trimming cost V 6 bases and J 1 base, with 18 bases left between them. CDR1 is MNHNS and CDR2 is SASEGT in the germline V gene. The CDR3 extends over 16 amino acids. The CDR3 region has the DNA TGTGCCAGCAGCCCAAGGTTGGGACTGCAGAACACTGAAGCTTTCTTT. Its protein is CASSPRLGLQNTEAFF.

The gene calls are TRBV7-7 and TRBJ2-3; D unresolved. V was shortened by 5 bases and J by 8 bases, with 14 bases between the two germline ends. Germline values: CDR1 SSHAT, CDR2 FNYEAQ (reference sequence). The CDR3 length is 13 residues. The CDR3 loop is CASSLTLEATQYF. Here the CDR3 DNA reads TGTGCCAGCAGCCTAACCTTAGAAGCTACGCAGTATTTT. Full variable domain (remainder filled in from reference TRBV7-7 and TRBJ2-3): GAGVSQSPRYKVTKRGQDVTLRCDPISSHATLYWYQQALGQGPEFLTYFNYEAQPDKSGLPSDRFSAERPEGSISTLTIQRTEQRDSAMYRCASSLTLEATQYFGPGTRLTVL.

This sequence joins TRBV12-3 or TRBV12-4 and TRBJ1-2, with 7 bases fitting TRBD1. CDR3 size: 13 residues. V shed 10 bases and J 8 bases; nucleotides not matched to a gene: 13. CDR3 protein: CATERGRDGGYTF. The CDR3 region has the DNA TGTGCCACCGAGAGGGGGCGGGATGGCGGCTACACCTTC.

The chain carries TRBV6-2 or TRBV6-3 and TRBJ2-2, with 14 bases lining up with TRBD2. CDR1 is MNHEY and CDR2 is SVGEGT in the germline V gene. The V and J ends lost 5 bases and 4 bases, in that order; junction bases with no gene match: 3. This CDR3 has 16 amino acids. DNA of the CDR3: TGTGCCAGCAGTGTCGGGACTAGCGGGGGCACCGGGGAGCTGTTTTTT. Translating gives CASSVGTSGGTGELFF.

The chain uses TRBV14 and TRBJ2-7, with a weak D call TRBD2 (6 bases). Between the trimmed V and J ends, which lost 1 base and 1 base, there was a span of 11 bases. Germline CDR1 is SGHDN and CDR2 is FVKESK. This CDR3 has 15 amino acids. The CDR3 region is CASSQVGGLSYEQYF. As DNA, the CDR3 is TGTGCCAGCAGCCAAGTGGGCGGACTATCCTACGAGCAGTACTTC.

This clonotype was detected once. J is TRBJ2-3 and V is TRBV13; D perhaps matches TRBD2 (7 bases). The CDR3 loop spans 15 amino acids. Trimming removed 0 bases from V and 4 bases from J, with 11 bases in between. CDR1 is PRHDT and CDR2 is FYEKMQ in the germline V gene (reference sequence). CDR3 in DNA: TGTGCCAGCAGCTTAGGCGGAGGGGGGGCAGATACGCAGTATTTT. It specifies CASSLGGGGADTQYF.

The chain carries TRBV10-3 and TRBJ2-5; TRBD2 agrees at 7 bases. The CDR3 covers 14 residues. V gave up 0 bases and J gave up 4 bases; unmatched junction bases: 2. Germline V CDR1 and CDR2: ENHRY, SYGVKD. For the CDR3, the DNA is TGTGCCATCAGTGAGTCGCCGGGGGGAGAGACCCAGTACTTC. Its translation: CAISESPGGETQYF.

This clonotype was observed once. The chain has TRBV2 and TRBJ1-2; D is undetermined. The CDR3 consists of 15 residues. V shed 2 bases and J shed 4 bases, with 14 bases lying between them. Per germline, CDR1 SNHLY and CDR2 FYNNEI. Here the CDR3 reads CASSEFAREIYGYTF. The CDR3 region has the DNA TGTGCCAGCAGTGAATTCGCTCGAGAAATCTATGGCTACACCTTC. Together with reference TRBV2 and TRBJ1-2, the CDR3 gives the full variable domain: EPEVTQTPSHQVTQMGQEVILRCVPISNHLYFYWYRQILGQKVEFLVSFYNNEISEKSEIFDDQFSVERPDGSNFTLKIRSTKLEDSAMYFCASSEFAREIYGYTFGSGTRLTVV.

The rearrangement joins TRBV13 to TRBJ1-1; 9 bases line up with TRBD1. V trimming: 2 bases; J trimming: 3 bases; junction bases outside the gene matches: 7. Germline loops: CDR1 PRHDT, CDR2 FYEKMQ (reference sequence). The CDR3 loop spans 16 amino acids. The CDR3 DNA follows: TGTGCCAGCAGCTTATCGCTGGGACAGGGTTACACTGAAGCTTTCTTT. The encoded protein is CASSLSLGQGYTEAFF.